The source of this T cell receptor (beta chain) is a study of identical twins. Notes on the study in general: Out-of-frame alpha sequences that twins shared showed excess low generation probability.

The V and J ends lost 5 bases and 4 bases, in that order; junction bases with no gene match: 11. The CDR3 runs 15 residues. Germline-derived CDR1 and CDR2 are DFQATT and SNEGSKA (reference sequence). Unique molecular identifiers were in the cDNA, with template-switch universal primer binding. One entry per CDR3 protein results from TCRdb running MiXCR on the 5' RACE reads. The sample holds approximately 220,000 distinct CDR3 sequences, around 6.9% seen once. To note about this clonotype: Its matching antigen is unknown.

All of the donors were Caucasians in good health. The sample also formed part of further work on yellow fever vaccine responses in identical twins. As reported in that work: Twin vaccine T cell responses reportedly seemed partly convergent, partly personalized.

Sequenced sample: memory (CD45RO+) T cells sorted from blood. This chain uses TRBV20-1 with TRBJ1-5; 7 positions match TRBD1. This receptor was taken from a young woman in good health. CDR3 sequence: CSARKTGTENQPQHF. The CDR3 coding sequence is TGCAGTGCTCGCAAAACCGGGACAGAGAATCAGCCCCAGCATTTT.